Here is one TCR beta chain with its context. The target antigen is unknown. The sample is drawn from a study of T cell responses to AZD1222 COVID-19 vaccine. Study-wide results and caveats: CD4 TCRs linked to vaccination spanned spike, dominating at 160-218 and 743-854. At study baseline, merely six AZD1222 recipients were seropositive.

Produced via immunoSEQ multiplex PCR; TCRdb's table is partial and in-frame only. The sample has about 150,000 clones; 80% to 95% are singletons. CDR1 and CDR2 from the germline V gene are SGHAT and FQNNGV. The CDR3 loop spans 15 amino acids. The V and J ends lost 1 base and 1 base respectively, with 10 bases between them. This specimen consisted of peripheral blood, obtained 28 days after the second AZD1222 dose. This sequence joins TRBV11-2 and TRBJ2-5; D remains unclear. This clonotype was obtained from an adult who received the AZD1222 COVID-19 vaccine. CDR3 sequence: CASSLGRIPQETQYF. The CDR3 DNA follows: TGTGCCAGCAGCTTAGGACGGATACCCCAAGAGACCCAGTACTTC.